The 29 T cell receptor beta chains below come from one sample, sequenced in a study of T cell responses to AZD1222 COVID-19 vaccine. Profiling relied on immunoSEQ multiplex PCR, and the TCRdb table lists in-frame clones only, not all of them. The sample includes around 80,000 clones, more than 90% seen only once; the top ten take around 5.3%. The specimen was peripheral blood, collected on day 0 of AZD1222 vaccination. These receptors all come from an adult in good health.

This chain joins TRBV9 and TRBJ1-2, with D possibly TRBD1 on 5 matching bases. Trimming pared 2 bases from V and 4 bases from J, leaving 9 bases between. From germline, CDR1 is SGDLS and CDR2 YYNGEE. The CDR3 has 13 amino acids. The CDR3 loop is CASSVQGAYGYTF. For the CDR3, the DNA is TGTGCCAGCAGCGTTCAGGGAGCCTATGGCTACACCTTC. The complete variable domain, with remaining parts taken from reference TRBV9 and TRBJ1-2, reads DSGVTQTPKHLITATGQRVTLRCSPRSGDLSVYWYQQSLDQGLQFLIQYYNGEERAKGNILERFSAQQFPDLHSELNLSSLELGDSALYFCASSVQGAYGYTFGSGTRLTVV.

The chain uses TRBV6-5 and TRBJ1-5; D is undetermined. V shed 2 bases and J shed 2 bases, with 7 bases lying between them. From germline, CDR1 is MNHEY and CDR2 SVGAGI. There are 14 residues in the CDR3. The CDR3 bases are TGTGCCAGCAGTTACAGGGAAGGCAATCAGCCCCAGCATTTT. Translated: CASSYREGNQPQHF.

This clone was picked up one time. The genes are TRBV5-5 and TRBJ1-3; D ambiguous. V was shortened by 1 base and J by 2 bases, with 13 bases between the two germline ends. CDR1 and CDR2 (germline): SGHKS, YYEKEE (reference sequence). This CDR3 comprises 16 residues. The CDR3 reads CASSLRETAPGNTIYF. DNA for the CDR3: TGTGCCAGCAGCTTGAGGGAAACAGCGCCTGGAAACACCATATATTTT.

The V call is TRBV27, the J call TRBJ2-1; TRBD1 aligns across 11 bases. The CDR3 runs to 14 residues. Trimming cost V 5 bases and J 7 bases; bases outside gene matches: 4. Germline V gene data show CDR1 as MNHEY and CDR2 as SMNVEV (reference sequence). The chain's CDR3 is CASSRDRGNNEQFF. The DNA for the CDR3 is TGTGCCAGCAGTCGGGACAGGGGGAATAATGAGCAGTTCTTC.

This clone was seen more than once but under ten times. The J gene is TRBJ2-7, the V gene TRBV15; a weak D match, TRBD1 (6 bases). Per the germline V gene, CDR1 is LNHNV and CDR2 is YYDKDF (reference sequence). V gave up 1 base and J gave up 0 bases, with 10 bases separating them. The CDR3 runs 15 residues. CDR3 residues: CATSRGQGTSYEQYF. CDR3 coding DNA: TGTGCCACCAGCAGAGGTCAGGGGACCTCCTACGAGCAGTACTTC.

V is TRBV4-1 and J is TRBJ1-3; D gene uncertain. This CDR3 has 17 residues. V was clipped by 4 bases and J by 0 bases, with 16 bases between them. CDR1 MGHRA and CDR2 YSYEKL come from the germline V gene. In nucleotides, the CDR3 is TGCGCCAGCAGCCGGACGGCAGGATTTCTCTCTGGAAACACCATATATTTT. Translation gives CASSRTAGFLSGNTIYF.

The chain is built from TRBV6-5 and TRBJ1-5; D gene unclear. Germline V lookup: CDR1 MNHEY, CDR2 SVGAGI. CDR3 size: 13 residues. Trimming removed 0 bases from V and 6 bases from J, with 6 bases in between. The DNA for the CDR3 is TGTGCCAGCAGTTACTCTAATGGTCAGCCCCAGCATTTT. It translates to CASSYSNGQPQHF.

The chain uses TRBV27 and TRBJ2-7, with TRBD2 identical over 7 bases. CDR3 size: 15 residues. Looked up from germline, CDR1 is MNHEY and CDR2 is SMNVEV (reference sequence). V was pared by 2 bases and J by 2 bases, with 6 bases of the junction left unmatched. The chain's CDR3 is CASSLRASGPYEQYF. Here the CDR3 DNA reads TGTGCCAGCAGTTTAAGGGCTAGCGGTCCCTACGAGCAGTACTTC.

The chain joins TRBV10-1 to TRBJ2-5, with D unresolved. The CDR3 contains 12 residues. V was trimmed by 5 bases and J by 2 bases, leaving 6 bases between them. Per germline, CDR1 WNHNN and CDR2 SYGVQD (reference sequence). CDR3 protein: CASSTGQETQYF. In nucleotides, the CDR3 is TGCGCCAGCAGTACCGGGCAAGAGACCCAGTACTTC.

J is TRBJ2-4 and V is TRBV2; no definite D call. V was cut by 10 bases and J by 0 bases, with 10 bases left in between. Germline CDR1 and CDR2: SNHLY and FYNNEI. The CDR3 loop spans 13 amino acids. CDR3 loop: CAIGSRAKNIQYF. In nucleotides, the CDR3 is TGTGCCATTGGTTCGCGAGCCAAAAACATTCAGTACTTC.

This clone was seen only once. J is TRBJ2-3 and V is TRBV19, with a weak D call TRBD1 (6 bases). Trimming left V 3 bases short and J 5 bases short, with 12 bases between. The CDR3 runs to 14 residues. Germline V CDR1 and CDR2: LNHDA, SQIVND (reference sequence). In DNA form, the CDR3 reads TGTGCCAGTAGTATTGGCAGGGGTGGAGATACGCAGTATTTT. Its translation: CASSIGRGGDTQYF.

For this clone: Germline and junction disagree at one end, which may indicate a read error. The gene calls are TRBV10-3 and TRBJ1-1; 10 bases are shared with TRBD1. This CDR3 region has 14 residues. In germline, CDR1 is ENHRY, CDR2 SYGVKD. The CDR3 region has the DNA TGTGCCATCAGTCTCGGACAGGGGGGCACTCAAGCTTTCTTT. It translates to CAISLGQGGTQAFF.

This chain uses TRBV6-1 with TRBJ1-6; perhaps TRBD1 as D (5 bases). CDR1 is MNHNS and CDR2 is SASEGT in the germline V gene. The length of the CDR3 is 16 residues. V lost 4 bases to trimming and J lost 5 bases, with 15 bases between them. The CDR3 DNA reads TGTGCCAGCAGTGGCCTTGGGGGAACCAATAATTCACCCCTCCACTTT. Protein sequence: CASSGLGGTNNSPLHF.

This sequence joins TRBV6-5 and TRBJ2-3, with unresolved D. In germline, CDR1 is MNHEY, CDR2 SVGAGI. Trimming removed 5 bases from V and 6 bases from J, with 9 bases in between. CDR3 size: 12 residues. The CDR3 coding sequence is TGTGCCAGCAGTCCCCAGGCGGATACGCAGTATTTT. Protein: CASSPQADTQYF.

The chain couples TRBV6-5 to TRBJ2-7, with D tentatively TRBD2 (6 bases). CDR1 MNHEY and CDR2 SVGAGI come from the germline V gene. The length of the CDR3 is 15 residues. Trimming removed 4 bases at V and 0 bases at J, with 13 bases between. CDR3 coding DNA: TGTGCCAGCAGTTCCCCGACGCGGGGCTCCTACGAGCAGTACTTC. It codes for CASSSPTRGSYEQYF.

In DNA form, the CDR3 reads TGTGCCAGCAGCCAAGACTTGCGGGGAGGCTACACCTTC. It yields the protein CASSQDLRGGYTF. The chain has TRBV3-1 (or the pseudogene TRBV3-2) and TRBJ1-2; D is ambiguous. The germline gives CDR1 LGHDT, CDR2 YNNKEL (reference sequence). The V end lost 0 bases, the J end lost 8 bases, and 10 bases lay between the germline ends. CDR3 length: 13 residues.

The J gene is TRBJ2-1, the V gene TRBV29-1; 7 positions match TRBD1. V shed 4 bases, J shed 6 bases, and the junction held 9 bases outside the gene matches. The CDR3 consists of 14 residues. Per germline, CDR1 SQVTM and CDR2 ANQGSEA. In nucleotides, the CDR3 is TGCAGCGTTGTTAGGGACAGAGGGTTCAATGAGCAGTTCTTC. Translating it yields CSVVRDRGFNEQFF.

CDR3 sequence: CASSLDGETQYF. The CDR3 nucleotides are TGCGCCAGCAGCTTGGATGGGGAGACCCAGTACTTC. The V call is TRBV5-1, the J call TRBJ2-5, with D unresolved. This CDR3 spans 12 amino acids. V was trimmed by 0 bases and J by 5 bases, leaving 5 bases between them. Germline V gene data show CDR1 as SGHRS and CDR2 as YFSETQ.

The gene calls are TRBV7-9 and TRBJ1-1; TRBD1 aligns across 9 bases. The junction had 10 bases not matched to a gene; V was cut back by 5 bases and J by 0 bases. Germline CDR1 and CDR2: SEHNR and FQNEAQ (reference sequence). The CDR3 totals 17 residues. The DNA for the CDR3 is TGTGCCAGCAGCCCTGGGACAGGGAAAGGTTTGAACACTGAAGCTTTCTTT. It yields the protein CASSPGTGKGLNTEAFF.

V and J are TRBV4-1 and TRBJ2-3, with D possibly TRBD2 on 5 matching bases. This CDR3 comprises 15 residues. The V end was cut by 1 base, the J end by 3 bases, with 11 bases between. CDR1 is MGHRA, CDR2 YSYEKL, per germline. CDR3 sequence: CASSQGYGETDTQYF. The DNA for the CDR3 is TGCGCCAGCAGCCAAGGGTACGGGGAAACAGATACGCAGTATTTT.

This sequence joins TRBV5-4 and TRBJ1-2, with TRBD1 matching over 12 bases. V trimming: 3 bases; J trimming: 5 bases; junction bases outside the gene matches: 5. Looked up from germline, CDR1 is SGHNT and CDR2 is YYREEE (reference sequence). The CDR3 spans 15 residues. CDR3 coding DNA: TGTGCCAGCAGCTCACCGGGACAGGGGGCTTATGGCTACACCTTC. This codes for CASSSPGQGAYGYTF.

This chain joins TRBV19 and TRBJ1-2; 9 positions agree with TRBD1. CDR1 is LNHDA and CDR2 is SQIVND in the germline V gene (reference sequence). The trim removed 7 bases at V and 8 bases at J, leaving 11 bases unmatched. The CDR3 has 14 amino acids. In DNA, the CDR3 is TGTGCCAGTACCCGGACAGGGGCGTCCTACGGCTACACCTTC. Protein sequence: CASTRTGASYGYTF.

The rearrangement joins TRBV29-1 to TRBJ1-1; 7 bases are a match to TRBD1. There are 13 residues in the CDR3. V was pared by 5 bases and J by 2 bases, with 5 bases of the junction left unmatched. CDR1 and CDR2 (germline): SQVTM, ANQGSEA. CDR3 bases: TGCAGCGTTAACAGGGGAACCAACACTGAAGCTTTCTTT. Protein product: CSVNRGTNTEAFF.

This sequence joins TRBV30 and TRBJ1-1; the D is unclear. Germline values: CDR1 GTSNPN, CDR2 SVGIG (reference sequence). The CDR3 runs 12 residues. Trimming took 1 base from V and 5 from J, leaving 8 bases between them. The CDR3 protein is CAWSGWRTEAFF. Written as DNA, the CDR3 is TGTGCCTGGAGTGGGTGGAGGACTGAAGCTTTCTTT.

This clone was found once. This chain links TRBV10-2 with TRBJ1-6; D is undetermined. Germline V gene lookup returns CDR1 WSHSY and CDR2 SAAADI. This CDR3 has 18 residues. Trimming stripped 8 bases from V and 0 bases from J, with 20 bases between. The DNA for the CDR3 is TGCGCCAGCCAGACATCGAGTTGGGGTAGCTCCTATAATTCACCCCTCCACTTT. It yields the protein CASQTSSWGSSYNSPLHF.

The chain is built from TRBV7-2 and TRBJ2-4; the D gene is possibly TRBD2 (6 bases). The CDR3 covers 18 residues. The ends were cut back, 1 base at V and 2 bases at J, with 18 bases in the middle. Germline V gene sequence: CDR1 SGHTA, CDR2 FQGNSA. In DNA form, the CDR3 reads TGTGCCAGCAGCTTAGGGGAGGCGACACGGTTTTCCAAAAACATTCAGTACTTC. It codes for CASSLGEATRFSKNIQYF.

The chain employs TRBV9 and TRBJ2-2; 9 nucleotides agree with TRBD2. V lost 0 bases and J lost 4; bases outside the gene matches: 7. The germline V gene has CDR1 SGDLS and CDR2 YYNGEE. This CDR3 comprises 17 residues. CDR3 region: CASSVVSGGSGTGELFF. In DNA form, the CDR3 reads TGTGCCAGCAGCGTAGTAAGCGGGGGGTCGGGCACCGGGGAGCTGTTTTTT.

The chain links TRBV28 to TRBJ1-6; D gene ambiguous. Trimming removed 4 bases from V and 0 bases from J, with 10 bases in between. This CDR3 spans 16 amino acids. Germline CDR1 and CDR2: MDHEN and SYDVKM. This CDR3 reads CASSSRTSSYNSPLHF. Written as DNA, the CDR3 is TGTGCCAGCAGTTCCCGGACGAGCTCCTATAATTCACCCCTCCACTTT.

The chain recombines TRBV10-3 with TRBJ1-4; 10 bases match TRBD1. The V segment lost 6 bases and the J segment 5 bases; nucleotides outside the gene matches: 3. CDR1 and CDR2 (germline): ENHRY, SYGVKD. This CDR3 spans 14 amino acids. The CDR3: CAISSGQGNEKLFF. The CDR3 DNA is TGTGCCATCAGCTCGGGACAGGGGAATGAAAAACTGTTTTTT.